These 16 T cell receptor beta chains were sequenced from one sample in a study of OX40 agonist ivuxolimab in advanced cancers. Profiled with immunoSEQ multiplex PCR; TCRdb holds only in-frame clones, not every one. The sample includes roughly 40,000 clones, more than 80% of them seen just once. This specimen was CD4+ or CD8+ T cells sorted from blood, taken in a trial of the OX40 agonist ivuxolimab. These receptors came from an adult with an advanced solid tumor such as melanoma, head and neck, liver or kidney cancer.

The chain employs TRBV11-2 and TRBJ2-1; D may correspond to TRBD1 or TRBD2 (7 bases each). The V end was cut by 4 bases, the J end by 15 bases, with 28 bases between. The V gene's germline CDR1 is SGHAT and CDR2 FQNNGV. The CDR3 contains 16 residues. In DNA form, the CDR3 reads TGTGCCAGCAGCTCCTCGGGGAGGGAGGGGGCAAACGCTCGGTTCTTC. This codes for CASSSSGREGANARFF.

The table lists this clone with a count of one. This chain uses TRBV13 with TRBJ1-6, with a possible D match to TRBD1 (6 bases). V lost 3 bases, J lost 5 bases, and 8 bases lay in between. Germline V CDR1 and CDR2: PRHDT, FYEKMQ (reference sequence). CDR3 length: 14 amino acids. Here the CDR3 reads CASSFRGDNSPLHF. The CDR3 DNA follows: TGTGCCAGCAGCTTCAGGGGCGATAATTCACCCCTCCACTTT.

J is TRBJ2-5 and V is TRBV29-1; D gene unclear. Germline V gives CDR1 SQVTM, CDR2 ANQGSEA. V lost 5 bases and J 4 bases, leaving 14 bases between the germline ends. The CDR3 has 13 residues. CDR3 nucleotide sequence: TGCAGCGTTAAGACGGCGAGGCGAGAGACCCAGTACTTC. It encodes CSVKTARRETQYF.

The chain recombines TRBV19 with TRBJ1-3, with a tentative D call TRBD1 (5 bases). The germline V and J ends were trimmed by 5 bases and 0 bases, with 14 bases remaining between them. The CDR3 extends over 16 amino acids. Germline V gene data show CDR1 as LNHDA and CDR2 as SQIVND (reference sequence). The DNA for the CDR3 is TGTGCCAGTAGTCTCGGGACGTTGAGCTCTGGAAACACCATATATTTT. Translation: CASSLGTLSSGNTIYF.

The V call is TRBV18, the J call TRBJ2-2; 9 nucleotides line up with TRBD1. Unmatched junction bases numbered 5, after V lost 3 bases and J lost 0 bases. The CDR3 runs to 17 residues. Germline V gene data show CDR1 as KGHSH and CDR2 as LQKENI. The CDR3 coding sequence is TGTGCCAGCTCACCGGATGGGACAGGGTCGAACACCGGGGAGCTGTTTTTT. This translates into CASSPDGTGSNTGELFF.

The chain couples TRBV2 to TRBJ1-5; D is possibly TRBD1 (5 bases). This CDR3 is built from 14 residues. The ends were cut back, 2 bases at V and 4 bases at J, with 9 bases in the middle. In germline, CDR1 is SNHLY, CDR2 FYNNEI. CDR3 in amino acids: CASSEPTDNQPQHF. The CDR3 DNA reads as TGTGCCAGCAGTGAACCGACAGATAATCAGCCCCAGCATTTT.

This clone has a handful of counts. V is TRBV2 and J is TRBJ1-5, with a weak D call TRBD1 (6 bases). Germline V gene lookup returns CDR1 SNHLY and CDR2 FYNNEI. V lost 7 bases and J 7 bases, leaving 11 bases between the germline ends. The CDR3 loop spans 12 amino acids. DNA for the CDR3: TGTGCCAGCACTACAGGGCAACAGCCCCAGCATTTT. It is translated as CASTTGQQPQHF.

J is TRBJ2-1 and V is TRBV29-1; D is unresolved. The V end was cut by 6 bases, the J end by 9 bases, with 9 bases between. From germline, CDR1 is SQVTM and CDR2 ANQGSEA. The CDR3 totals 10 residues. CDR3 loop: CSVLLGEQFF. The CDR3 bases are TGCAGCGTACTCCTTGGTGAGCAGTTCTTC.

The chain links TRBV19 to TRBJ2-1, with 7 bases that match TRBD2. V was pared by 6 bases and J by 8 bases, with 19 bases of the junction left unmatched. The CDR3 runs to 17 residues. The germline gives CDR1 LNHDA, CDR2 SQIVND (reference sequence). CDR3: CASRPPTGLAERHEQFF. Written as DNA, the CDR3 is TGTGCCAGTAGGCCCCCTACTGGGCTAGCGGAAAGGCATGAGCAGTTCTTC.

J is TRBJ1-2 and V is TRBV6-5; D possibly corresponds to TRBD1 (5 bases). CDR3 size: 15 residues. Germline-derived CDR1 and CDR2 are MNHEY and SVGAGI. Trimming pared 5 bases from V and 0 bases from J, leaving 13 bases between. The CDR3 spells CASSKTRVANYGYTF. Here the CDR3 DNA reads TGTGCCAGCAGTAAAACCAGGGTAGCTAACTATGGCTACACCTTC.

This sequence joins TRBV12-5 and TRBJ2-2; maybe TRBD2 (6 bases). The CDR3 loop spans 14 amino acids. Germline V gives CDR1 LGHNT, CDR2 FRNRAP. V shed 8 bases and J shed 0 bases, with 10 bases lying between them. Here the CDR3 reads CASRRDSNTGELFF. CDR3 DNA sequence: TGTGCTAGTCGTCGGGACTCGAACACCGGGGAGCTGTTTTTT.

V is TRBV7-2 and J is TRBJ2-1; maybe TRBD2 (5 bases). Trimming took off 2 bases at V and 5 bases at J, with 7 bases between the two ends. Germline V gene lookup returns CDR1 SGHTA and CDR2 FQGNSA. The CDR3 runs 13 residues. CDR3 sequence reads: CASSLTRDNEQFF. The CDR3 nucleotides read TGTGCCAGCAGCTTAACTAGAGACAATGAGCAGTTCTTC.

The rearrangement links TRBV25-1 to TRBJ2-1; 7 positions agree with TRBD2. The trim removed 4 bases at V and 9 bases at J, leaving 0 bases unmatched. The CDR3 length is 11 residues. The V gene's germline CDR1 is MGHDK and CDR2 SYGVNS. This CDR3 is CASSGGGEQFF. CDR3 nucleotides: TGTGCCAGCAGTGGGGGGGGTGAGCAGTTCTTC. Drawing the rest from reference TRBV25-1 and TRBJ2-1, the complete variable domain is EADIYQTPRYLVIGTGKKITLECSQTMGHDKMYWYQQDPGMELHLIHYSYGVNSTEKGDLSSESTVSRIRTEHFPLTLESARPSHTSQYLCASSGGGEQFFGPGTRLTVL.

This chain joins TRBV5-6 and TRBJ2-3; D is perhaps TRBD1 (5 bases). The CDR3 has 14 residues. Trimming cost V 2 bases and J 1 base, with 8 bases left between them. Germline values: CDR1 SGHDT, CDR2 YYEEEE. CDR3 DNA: TGTGCCAGCAGCTTAACGACAGGCACAGATACGCAGTATTTT. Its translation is CASSLTTGTDTQYF.

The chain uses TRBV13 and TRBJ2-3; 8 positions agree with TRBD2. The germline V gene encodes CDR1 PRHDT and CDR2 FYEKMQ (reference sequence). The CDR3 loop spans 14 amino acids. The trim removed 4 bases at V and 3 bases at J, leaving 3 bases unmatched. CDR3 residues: CASSSTGGTDTQYF. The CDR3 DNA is TGTGCCAGCAGCTCAACGGGAGGGACAGATACGCAGTATTTT.

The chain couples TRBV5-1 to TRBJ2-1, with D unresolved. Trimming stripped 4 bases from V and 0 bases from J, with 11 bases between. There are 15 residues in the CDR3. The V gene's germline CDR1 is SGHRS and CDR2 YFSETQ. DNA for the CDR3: TGCGCCAGCAGCACCAGACGCAGCTCCTACAATGAGCAGTTCTTC. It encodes CASSTRRSSYNEQFF.